This TCR beta chain was profiled in a study of identical twins. General study findings and limits: The abundant beta clonotypes from cord blood had fewer insertions, and memory repertoires had none of this. Twin-shared out-of-frame alpha sequences showed excess low generation probability. Weaker excess sharing between twins was seen in beta out-of-frame sequences.

Germline CDR1 MNHNY, CDR2 SVGAGI (reference sequence). CDR3 length: 13 residues. V trimming: 6 bases; J trimming: 6 bases; junction bases outside the gene matches: 8. A universal primer site was added by template switching, and unique molecular identifiers were carried by the cDNA. TCRdb analysed the 5' RACE reads with MiXCR anew, one entry per CDR3 protein. The table shows approximately 690,000 distinct CDR3 sequences, with around 5.7% occurring only once. This clonotype was detected ten times or more. Its target is not known. J is TRBJ2-7 and V is TRBV6-6, with TRBD2 identical over 7 bases. The receptor's source is a man between 18 and 35 years old in good health. Sequences were obtained from naive T cells sorted from blood. The CDR3: CASRGGVLREQYF. As DNA, the CDR3 is TGTGCCAGCAGGGGGGGGGTTCTCCGCGAGCAGTACTTC.